This T cell receptor beta chain comes out of a study of blood T cell repertoires in COVID-19. For the study at large: The analysed material was cDNA or gDNA that came from T cells, B-cell-depleted T cells, or PBMCs.

CDR3 length: 15 amino acids. Germline lookup yields CDR1 SGDLS and CDR2 YYNGEE. Trimming removed 0 bases from V and 2 bases from J, with 11 bases in between. Original methodology: Reference gene primers were amplified, and this amplification served to estimate nucleated cell counts. Profiling relied on immunoSEQ multiplex PCR, and the TCRdb table lists in-frame clones only, not all of them. That table gives V, J and clone size, and the DNA gave D and trimming. The sample lists some 120,000 clones, about 75% occurring once. The material sequenced was peripheral blood. The V call is TRBV9, the J call TRBJ2-5; D gene ambiguous. This sequence originates from a man at least 80 years old with acute or convalescent COVID-19. The CDR3 nucleotides read TGTGCCAGCAGCGTAGGGGTGGTCGGGCAAGAGACCCAGTACTTC. This gives the protein CASSVGVVGQETQYF.